A selection of T cell receptor beta chains follows, all from one sample in a study of blood T cells in healthy people across ages. MiXCR, run by TCRdb on the 5' RACE reads, gives a single entry per CDR3 protein. The table includes 1.5 million or so distinct CDR3 sequences, approximately 40% detected once. Material for sequencing was blood. Receptors were obtained from a woman under 30 in good health. The CDR3 runs from the conserved cysteine through the conserved F or W. Each record gives: D gene, clone size, J gene, V gene, CDR3 DNA, CDR3 protein. The D gene is left open where the match is weak. Clone size, where shown, is once, few, many, or a class for clones that have expanded.

>.|.|TRBJ1-2|TRBV27
TGTGCCAGCAGTTTATCCACCGTGAGCGGGACCGGGGGCTACACCTTC
CASSLSTVSGTGGYTF
>.|.|TRBJ1-1|TRBV7-9
TGTGCCAGCAGCGGGGAACTAGCTTTCTTT
CASSGELAFF
>.|.|TRBJ1-6|TRBV28
TGTGCCAGCAGTACCGAGGTTCGCTCACCCCTCCACTTT
CASSTEVRSPLHF
>TRBD1|.|TRBJ1-2|TRBV3-1
TGTGCCAGCAGCCCCGGGTCACAGGGGAGGGGATTCACCTTC
CASSPGSQGRGFTF
>TRBD2|.|TRBJ2-7|TRBV29-1
TGCAGCGTTAGGTGGGAGGGCCGAGAGCAGTACTTC
CSVRWEGREQYF
>.|.|TRBJ2-5|TRBV20-1
TGCAGTGCTAGAGGATACCCCCTAGAAATGACATACCAAGAGGCCCAGTACTTC
CSARGYPLEMTYQEAQYF
>TRBD1|.|TRBJ2-5|TRBV20-1
TGCAGTGCTCCCTTACCTCGGACAGGGGAAGAGACCCAGTACTTC
CSAPLPRTGEETQYF
>TRBD2|.|TRBJ2-3|TRBV12-3/TRBV12-4
TGTGCCAGCACCTTACTAGCGGGATACACGGATACGCAGTATTTT
CASTLLAGYTDTQYF
>TRBD2|.|TRBJ2-5|TRBV12-3/TRBV12-4
TGTGCCAGCAGTTTAGTACTAGCGGTAGCCAGGGAGACCCAGTACTTC
CASSLVLAVARETQYF
>TRBD1|.|TRBJ2-7|TRBV7-6
TGTGCCAGCAGCTTAAGACGACCGGGACAGTATTCGACCTACGAGCAGTACTTC
CASSLRRPGQYSTYEQYF
>TRBD1|few|TRBJ2-7|TRBV20-1
TGCAGTGCCGCGGACAGGTTAGTCCACGAGCAGTACTTC
CSAADRLVHEQYF
>TRBD2|few|TRBJ2-7|TRBV29-1
TGCAGCGTTGCGGTTCTAGCGGGCGGCTACGAGCAGTACTTC
CSVAVLAGGYEQYF
>.|.|TRBJ2-6|TRBV28
TGTGCCAGCGGAGGGAGCTCTGGGGCCAACGTCCTGACTTTC
CASGGSSGANVLTF
>TRBD1|few|TRBJ2-1|TRBV5-1
TGCGCCAGCAGCACAAGCGGACAGGGGATCCCCAATGAGCAGTTCTTC
CASSTSGQGIPNEQFF
>TRBD2|few|TRBJ2-1|TRBV4-1
TGCGCCAGCAGCCCGTACCCGACTCTAGCGGGGGCCTACAATGAGCAGTTCTTC
CASSPYPTLAGAYNEQFF
>.|few|TRBJ2-3|TRBV4-1
TGCGCCAGCAGCTCGGGGGTGTTGGTCCCAGATACGCAGTATTTT
CASSSGVLVPDTQYF
>TRBD2|.|TRBJ2-7|TRBV28
TGTGCCAGCACCAGGGAGGGCGAGCAGTACTTC
CASTREGEQYF
>.|few|TRBJ2-7|TRBV20-1
TGCAGTGCTAGTGTGCTAGCCGGCTACGAGCAGTACTTC
CSASVLAGYEQYF
>TRBD1|few|TRBJ2-1|TRBV7-2
TGTGCCAGCAGCTTAGACAGGGGTTACTACAATGAGCAGTTCTTC
CASSLDRGYYNEQFF
>TRBD1|.|TRBJ2-7|TRBV20-1
TGCAGTGCGAACCGGGACAGGAGCGACGAGCAGTACTTC
CSANRDRSDEQYF
>.|few|TRBJ2-7|TRBV3-1
TGTGCCAGCAGCCAGGCTGCGGCGGGGAATGAGCAGTACTTC
CASSQAAAGNEQYF
>.|few|TRBJ2-7|TRBV4-1
TGCGCCAGCAGCTACACCCGTGGCGGAGAGCAGTACTTC
CASSYTRGGEQYF
>TRBD2|.|TRBJ2-1|TRBV29-1
TGCACCTCGTCGGGACTAGCGACCAATGAGCAGTTCTTC
CTSSGLATNEQFF
>TRBD2|.|TRBJ2-1|TRBV14
TGTGCCAGCAGCCCCAATTCCGGGACTAGCGGAAATGAGCAGTTCTTC
CASSPNSGTSGNEQFF
>TRBD1|.|TRBJ2-1|TRBV7-9
TGCACTCATACAGGGGGCGGCTTCTACAATGAGCAGTTCTTC
CTHTGGGFYNEQFF
>.|.|TRBJ1-5|TRBV27
TGTGCCAGCAGGTTGGGGACCTATAGCAATCAGCCCCAGCATTTT
CASRLGTYSNQPQHF
>.|few|TRBJ2-7|TRBV29-1
TGCAGCGTTGAGAGGACCGGAAACTACGAGCAGTACTTC
CSVERTGNYEQYF
>.|.|TRBJ2-5|TRBV12-3/TRBV12-4
TGTGCCAGCAGTTTAACGTGGAGCCAGACCCAGTACTTC
CASSLTWSQTQYF
>TRBD2|few|TRBJ2-7|TRBV6-5
TGTGCCAGCAGCACCTATCTAGCGGGGGGCCGCTACGAGCAGTACTTC
CASSTYLAGGRYEQYF
>.|few|TRBJ2-7|TRBV2
TGTGCCAGCAGGAGGGAGGTCCCCTACGAGCAGTACTTC
CASRREVPYEQYF
>.|few|TRBJ2-1|TRBV27
TGTGCCAGCACCCGTGGGGAGACTGAGCAGTTCTTC
CASTRGETEQFF
>.|few|TRBJ1-3|TRBV4-2
TGTGCCAGCCGTCCTGAATCGTTGGCAGAAGAGATCTCTGGAAACACCATATATTTT
CASRPESLAEEISGNTIYF
>.|few|TRBJ1-5|TRBV28
TGTGCCAGCAGTTCCCTACCCGGCAGGGGTGGCAATCAGCCCCAGCATTTT
CASSSLPGRGGNQPQHF
>.|few|TRBJ2-5|TRBV28
TGTGCCAGCACTCCAAGCGGCGGCCCGGGGGTGACCCAGTACTTC
CASTPSGGPGVTQYF
>.|once|TRBJ2-6|TRBV24-1
TGTGCCACCAGTGGCGGATCTGGGGCCAACGTCCTGACTTTC
CATSGGSGANVLTF
>.|.|TRBJ2-7|TRBV28
TGTGCGAGCCTGGCAGCCTCCTACGAGCAGTACTTC
CASLAASYEQYF
>.|.|TRBJ1-2|TRBV12-3/TRBV12-4
TGTGCCAGCAGTTTCGGGGTCATCGGAGGGGACTATGGCTACACCTTC
CASSFGVIGGDYGYTF
>TRBD2|.|TRBJ2-1|TRBV4-2
TGTGCCAGCAGCCAAGATCAGGGACTAGTTAGGAATGAGCAGTTCTTC
CASSQDQGLVRNEQFF
>TRBD2|.|TRBJ2-1|TRBV18
TGTGCCAGCTCACGTGAACTAGCGGGGGGAAATGAGCAGTTCTTC
CASSRELAGGNEQFF
>TRBD2|.|TRBJ2-7|TRBV20-1
TGCAGTGCTGACGGGACTAGCTCCTACAATGAGCAGTACTTC
CSADGTSSYNEQYF
>TRBD1|few|TRBJ2-7|TRBV5-1
TGCGCCAGCAGGCCGGGACAGGAAACCTACGAGCAGTACTTC
CASRPGQETYEQYF
>.|.|TRBJ1-6|TRBV27
TGTGCCAGCAGTTTAGGGGTGGGCGGCTATAATTCACCCCTCCACTTT
CASSLGVGGYNSPLHF
>.|few|TRBJ2-1|TRBV20-1
TGCAGTGCTAGTCCCGGGGGCCACAATGAGCAGTTCTTC
CSASPGGHNEQFF
>TRBD1|few|TRBJ1-2|TRBV29-1
TGCAGCCTCCGATCGGGGACAGGGCTGGGGCACTTTAACTCTGGCTACACCTTC
CSLRSGTGLGHFNSGYTF
>TRBD1|.|TRBJ1-2|TRBV7-2
TGTGCCAGCAGCTACTTGGGACAGGGGGCTAGTGGCTACACCTTC
CASSYLGQGASGYTF
>TRBD1|few|TRBJ2-5|TRBV7-9
TGTGCCAGCAACCCTGGACAGGGGATAGAGACCCAGTACTTC
CASNPGQGIETQYF
>.|few|TRBJ1-1|TRBV29-1
TGCAGCGTTGAACTCCGGCTAACAGGGAAAGCTTTCTTT
CSVELRLTGKAFF
>.|once|TRBJ2-2|TRBV20-1
TGCAGTGCAGTGGGAAGGTACACCGGGGAGCTGTTTTTT
CSAVGRYTGELFF
>TRBD2|.|TRBJ2-1|TRBV6-6
TGTGCCAGCAGTTACGCCCCGAGTAGCGGGGGATACAATGAGCAGTTCTTC
CASSYAPSSGGYNEQFF
>.|few|TRBJ2-5|TRBV20-1
TGCAGTGTCGCACCCCCTGGGGAGCGATTCGGCGAGACCCAGTACTTC
CSVAPPGERFGETQYF
>TRBD2|few|TRBJ2-1|TRBV9
TGTGCCAGCAGCGCGGCAGCGGGAGCGGTGTTAGCGGGAGGCCCGAATGAGCAGTTCTTC
CASSAAAGAVLAGGPNEQFF
>TRBD2|.|TRBJ2-7|TRBV6-2/TRBV6-3
TGTGCCAGCAACAGACTAGCGGGAGCGGGGGAGCAGTACTTC
CASNRLAGAGEQYF
>TRBD2|.|TRBJ2-1|TRBV2
TGTGCCAGCGGGACTAGCGGTAGCTCCTACAATGAGCAGTTCTTC
CASGTSGSSYNEQFF
>.|few|TRBJ2-4|TRBV7-9
TGTGCCAGCAGCTTAAGTGGCAAAAACATTCAGTACTTC
CASSLSGKNIQYF
>.|few|TRBJ2-3|TRBV6-5
TGTGCCAGCCAAACAGGGAACTTTGGAACAGATACGCAGTATTTT
CASQTGNFGTDTQYF
>TRBD2|few|TRBJ2-1|TRBV3-1
TGTGCCAGCAGCCAGGGGGGTAGCGGGGCCTACAATGAGCAGTTCTTC
CASSQGGSGAYNEQFF